Listed below are T cell receptor beta chains from one sample, sequenced in a study of T cell repertoires in cytomegalovirus infection. Each CDR3 protein gets one entry after TCRdb re-called the reads with MiXCR. The data hold 310,000 or so distinct CDR3 sequences, with around 9.6% observed a single time. Sequenced input: PBMCs. These receptors originate from a human donor in good health (CMV status not recorded). Some clones in this sample may be carry-over from other donors' samples. The CDR3 runs from the conserved cysteine through the conserved F or W. Fields, in order: V gene, clone size, J gene, D gene, CDR3 protein, CDR3 DNA. The D gene is left open where the match is weak. Not all rows give a size; the values are once, few, many and, for expanded clones, a class.

TRBV29-1,few,TRBJ1-1,TRBD1,CSVETGSYTEAFF,TGCAGCGTTGAGACAGGGTCTTACACTGAAGCTTTCTTT
TRBV12-3/TRBV12-4,many,TRBJ1-1,-,CASSAWGANTEAFF,TGTGCCAGCTCTGCGTGGGGGGCTAACACTGAAGCTTTCTTT
TRBV6-1,many,TRBJ2-1,-,CASTFSPWLLENEQFF,TGTGCCAGCACCTTTTCCCCGTGGTTGTTAGAAAATGAGCAGTTCTTC
TRBV7-9,many,TRBJ2-1,-,CASSLGSVAYNEQFF,TGTGCCAGCAGCTTAGGTTCCGTAGCCTACAATGAGCAGTTCTTC
TRBV6-1,many,TRBJ2-7,TRBD1,CASWDRAYEQYF,TGTGCCAGCTGGGACAGGGCCTACGAGCAGTACTTC
TRBV10-3,many,TRBJ1-5,TRBD1,CAISESERDRALSAQHF,TGTGCCATCAGTGAGTCCGAACGGGACAGGGCCCTATCGGCCCAGCATTTT
TRBV12-5,many,TRBJ2-3,-,CASGLVGGVKDTQYF,TGTGCTAGTGGTTTGGTCGGGGGAGTCAAAGATACGCAGTATTTT
TRBV11-3,many,TRBJ2-2,-,CASSAQGTANTGELFF,TGTGCCAGCAGCGCACAGGGAACCGCGAACACCGGGGAGCTGTTTTTT
TRBV7-9,many,TRBJ2-5,TRBD1,CASSPRDRAHRTQYF,TGTGCCAGCAGCCCTCGGGACAGGGCCCATAGGACCCAGTACTTC
TRBV9,many,TRBJ2-2,-,CASSVTGTQVAGELFF,TGTGCCAGCAGCGTTACCGGGACCCAAGTGGCCGGGGAGCTGTTTTTT
TRBV12-5,many,TRBJ1-2,TRBD1,CASVGTGGRGYTF,TGTGCTAGTGTGGGGACAGGGGGCAGAGGCTACACCTTC
TRBV6-6,many,TRBJ2-2,-,CASSYWTGELFF,TGTGCCAGCAGTTACTGGACCGGGGAGCTGTTTTTT
TRBV29-1,few,TRBJ1-2,-,CSVEEQTNYGYTF,TGCAGCGTTGAAGAACAGACTAACTATGGCTACACCTTC
TRBV24-1,-,TRBJ2-1,TRBD1,CANRGPPYNEQFF,TGTGCCAACAGGGGACCCCCCTACAATGAGCAGTTCTTC
TRBV6-1,many,TRBJ1-2,-,CATCLAPKLGYGYTF,TGTGCCACCTGCTTGGCACCCAAATTAGGCTATGGCTACACCTTC
TRBV7-2,many,TRBJ2-5,-,CASSLEGGPPGTQYF,TGTGCCAGCAGCTTAGAAGGCGGGCCCCCAGGAACCCAGTACTTC
TRBV20-1,many,TRBJ2-1,-,CSALSTGRGTYNEQFF,TGCAGTGCCCTTTCTACGGGGCGGGGAACCTACAATGAGCAGTTCTTC
TRBV10-1,few,TRBJ2-7,-,CASMRALGYEQYF,TGCGCCAGCATGCGCGCCTTGGGTTACGAGCAGTACTTC
TRBV2,many,TRBJ1-2,-,CASSVPTRQAGTF,TGTGCCAGCAGTGTGCCCACCCGACAGGCGGGGACCTTC
TRBV29-1,many,TRBJ2-1,-,CSVIRSGYNEQFF,TGCAGCGTTATCCGGTCGGGATACAATGAGCAGTTCTTC
TRBV19,-,TRBJ1-5,TRBD1,CASAGQANNQPQHF,TGTGCCAGTGCGGGACAGGCCAACAATCAGCCCCAGCATTTT
TRBV6-5,many,TRBJ2-7,TRBD1,CASSSYPGDRGHRGYEQYF,TGTGCCAGCAGTTCCTACCCAGGGGACAGGGGGCATCGTGGCTACGAGCAGTACTTC
TRBV7-9,many,TRBJ2-1,-,CASSFLSGTNSYNEQFF,TGTGCCAGCAGCTTCTTAAGCGGGACAAACTCCTACAATGAGCAGTTCTTC
TRBV5-1,few,TRBJ2-7,TRBD1,CASSGPGQGAYEQYF,TGCGCCAGCAGCGGGCCGGGACAGGGGGCTTACGAGCAGTACTTC
TRBV7-9,many,TRBJ2-5,TRBD2,CASGGAGGPRETQYF,TGTGCCAGCGGGGGGGCGGGGGGGCCTCGAGAGACCCAGTACTTC
TRBV7-6,many,TRBJ2-6,-,CASSLAGLSSGANVLTF,TGTGCCAGCAGCTTAGCGGGTCTTAGCTCTGGGGCCAACGTCCTGACTTTC
TRBV29-1,many,TRBJ2-7,TRBD2,CSVVLAGGTSYEQYF,TGCAGCGTTGTGCTAGCGGGGGGAACCTCCTACGAGCAGTACTTC
TRBV7-9,many,TRBJ2-3,-,CASSFQGMTDTQYF,TGTGCCAGCAGCTTTCAGGGTATGACAGATACGCAGTATTTT
TRBV2,few,TRBJ1-1,TRBD1,CASSAQGARFGSEAFF,TGTGCCAGCAGTGCACAGGGGGCGCGATTCGGGTCTGAAGCTTTCTTT
TRBV25-1,many,TRBJ2-1,TRBD1,CATEPHDRALNEQFF,TGTGCCACCGAGCCTCACGACAGGGCCCTCAATGAGCAGTTCTTC
TRBV5-3,few,TRBJ2-3,TRBD2,CASSIPGAGGADTQYF,TGTGCCAGCAGTATACCCGGTGCGGGGGGGGCGGATACGCAGTATTTT
TRBV6-2/TRBV6-3,few,TRBJ2-1,TRBD2,CASRKNGLAGLYNEQFF,TGTGCCAGCAGGAAAAACGGACTAGCGGGATTATACAATGAGCAGTTCTTC
TRBV6-2/TRBV6-3,-,TRBJ2-1,-,CASSYNTQQFF,TGTGCCAGCAGTTACAACACTCAGCAGTTCTTC
TRBV11-1,many,TRBJ1-6,-,CASSLGRSSPLHF,TGTGCCAGCAGCTTAGGGCGAAGTTCACCCCTCCACTTT
TRBV7-3,many,TRBJ1-1,-,CASSSGLGEAFF,TGTGCCAGCAGCTCTGGACTGGGTGAAGCTTTCTTT
TRBV7-2,few,TRBJ2-7,-,CASSLESIGFYEQYF,TGTGCCAGCAGCTTAGAAAGTATAGGGTTCTACGAGCAGTACTTC
TRBV4-3,-,TRBJ2-1,TRBD2,CASSQGTSGAEEQFF,TGCGCCAGCAGCCAAGGAACTAGCGGGGCGGAGGAGCAGTTCTTC
TRBV6-8,few,TRBJ2-7,TRBD1,CASSLTGGLYNEQYF,TGTGCCAGCAGTTTGACAGGGGGTTTATACAACGAGCAGTACTTC
TRBV6-2/TRBV6-3,many,TRBJ2-1,TRBD1,CASRKLPGQGQNEQFF,TGTGCCAGCAGGAAGCTCCCGGGACAGGGGCAAAATGAGCAGTTCTTC
TRBV5-1,many,TRBJ1-2,-,CASSLLRRLGYTF,TGCGCCAGCAGCCTCCTTAGACGCTTAGGCTACACCTTC
TRBV2,many,TRBJ1-3,-,CASSITRTASGNTIYF,TGTGCCAGCAGCATAACCCGGACAGCCTCTGGAAACACCATATATTTT
TRBV11-2,many,TRBJ1-4,-,CASSLKVSEKLFF,TGTGCCAGCAGCTTAAAAGTGTCGGAAAAACTGTTTTTT
TRBV10-2,many,TRBJ2-3,-,CASSESAGASTDTQYF,TGCGCCAGCAGTGAGTCGGCGGGCGCTAGCACAGATACGCAGTATTTT
TRBV7-2,many,TRBJ1-2,-,CASSLQGPYGYTF,TGTGCCAGCAGCTTACAGGGTCCCTATGGCTACACCTTC
TRBV11-1,many,TRBJ2-1,-,CASSQRGAYNEQFF,TGTGCCAGCAGCCAACGGGGGGCTTACAATGAGCAGTTCTTC
TRBV7-9,many,TRBJ1-1,-,CASSGEAWNTEAFF,TGTGCCAGCAGCGGTGAGGCCTGGAACACTGAAGCTTTCTTT
TRBV12-3/TRBV12-4,many,TRBJ1-5,-,CASSLAILDGDSNQPQHF,TGTGCCAGCAGTTTAGCTATCCTGGACGGCGATAGCAATCAGCCCCAGCATTTT
TRBV27,many,TRBJ2-1,-,CASSLSEGVGEQFF,TGTGCCAGCAGTTTATCGGAGGGGGTGGGTGAGCAGTTCTTC
TRBV3-1,few,TRBJ1-6,-,CASSHTWTTGNSPLHF,TGTGCCAGCAGCCACACCTGGACAACTGGAAATTCACCCCTCCACTTT
TRBV20-1,many,TRBJ2-1,TRBD1,CSAPGGYEQFF,TGCAGTGCTCCAGGGGGCTATGAGCAGTTCTTC